Presented here are 26 T cell receptor beta chains from one specimen sequenced in a study of T cell repertoires in cytomegalovirus infection. TCRdb recomputed calls from the reads with MiXCR, one row per CDR3 protein. The sample records roughly 920,000 distinct CDR3 sequences, approximately 32% being singletons. These receptors are not linked to any known antigen. Sequenced material: cultured CD8+ T cells from PBMCs, taken from culture after CMV antigen stimulation. Source of these receptors: a human donor in good health (CMV status not recorded). Some clones in this sample may be carry-over from other donors' samples.

For the CDR3, the DNA is TGTGCCAGCAGCACCTCCGGGACCTACGAGCAGTACTTC. Translated: CASSTSGTYEQYF. This sequence joins TRBV7-9 and TRBJ2-7; D perhaps matches TRBD2 (5 bases). Trimming shortened V by 5 bases and J by 2 bases, and 10 bases separated the two germline ends. This CDR3 is built from 13 residues. Germline V gives CDR1 SEHNR, CDR2 FQNEAQ (reference sequence).

The chain joins TRBV7-9 to TRBJ2-7, with 7 bases fitting TRBD1. From germline, CDR1 is SEHNR and CDR2 FQNEAQ (reference sequence). CDR3 size: 15 residues. The V and J ends lost 0 bases and 0 bases, in that order; junction bases with no gene match: 2. CDR3 sequence (DNA): TGTGCCAGCAGCTTAGCCAGGGGGAGCTCCTACGAGCAGTACGTC. Protein sequence: CASSLARGSSYEQYV.

This clonotype was seen a handful of times. The chain recombines TRBV27 with TRBJ2-3; D unclear. V lost 2 bases and J 2 bases, leaving 8 bases between the germline ends. The CDR3 is made up of 14 amino acids. Germline assignment: CDR1 MNHEY and CDR2 SMNVEV (reference sequence). DNA of the CDR3: TGTGCCAGCAGTTTAACACAGATCACAGATACGCAGTATTTT. Its protein product is CASSLTQITDTQYF.

At least ten counts were recorded for this clonotype. The J gene is TRBJ1-2, the V gene TRBV6-5, with D uncertain. Germline lookup yields CDR1 MNHEY and CDR2 SVGAGI. The V and J ends lost 0 bases and 9 bases respectively, with 26 bases between them. The length of the CDR3 is 18 residues. The CDR3 reads CASSYSNLDVFAFRSYTF. The CDR3 coding sequence is TGTGCCAGCAGTTACTCGAACCTAGACGTTTTCGCCTTCCGAAGCTACACCTTC.

This clonotype appeared many times. V gene TRBV7-9 combines with J gene TRBJ2-5; possible D gene TRBD2, 6 bases. V was shortened by 3 bases and J by 3 bases, with 17 bases between the two germline ends. The CDR3 length is 16 residues. Germline assignment: CDR1 SEHNR and CDR2 FQNEAQ (reference sequence). The CDR3 DNA sequence: TGTGCCAGCAGCTTTGTTCTACTAGCAGGCGAAGAGACCCAGTACTTC. Residues: CASSFVLLAGEETQYF.

This rearrangement joins TRBV15 to TRBJ1-5, with a tentative D call TRBD1 (6 bases). This CDR3 contains 15 residues. Trimming pared 5 bases from V and 5 bases from J, leaving 16 bases between. CDR1 and CDR2 (germline): LNHNV, YYDKDF (reference sequence). The CDR3 spells CATSLGGQIHQPQHF. In nucleotides, the CDR3 is TGTGCCACCAGCCTTGGTGGACAGATCCATCAGCCCCAGCATTTT.

The chain carries TRBV7-9 and TRBJ1-1; D may be TRBD1 (6 bases). V lost 8 bases and J lost 3, with 10 bases in between. The length of the CDR3 is 12 residues. Germline V lookup: CDR1 SEHNR, CDR2 FQNEAQ (reference sequence). CDR3 bases: TGTGCCAGCGGGGGGACATACACTGAAGCTTTCTTT. It is translated as CASGGTYTEAFF.

The CDR3 DNA is TGTGCCAGTAGTATTTTTAGCGGGGGCACCGGGGAGCTGTTTTTT. Its translation is CASSIFSGGTGELFF. The rearrangement links TRBV19 to TRBJ2-2, with TRBD2 matching 9 bases. The germline gives CDR1 LNHDA, CDR2 SQIVND (reference sequence). Trimming took 3 bases from V and 4 from J; bases not matched to a gene: 3. The CDR3 loop spans 15 amino acids.

This chain connects TRBV14 to TRBJ2-1; the D gene is possibly TRBD1 (6 bases). The V and J ends lost 0 bases and 6 bases respectively, with 9 bases between them. The CDR3 covers 14 residues. Germline V gene sequence: CDR1 SGHDN, CDR2 FVKESK. This CDR3 is CASSQEQGPNEQFF. For the CDR3, the DNA is TGTGCCAGCAGCCAAGAGCAGGGGCCCAATGAGCAGTTCTTC. Drawing the rest from reference TRBV14 and TRBJ2-1, the complete variable domain is EAGVTQFPSHSVIEKGQTVTLRCDPISGHDNLYWYRRVMGKEIKFLLHFVKESKQDESGMPNNRFLAERTGGTYSTLKVQPAELEDSGVYFCASSQEQGPNEQFFGPGTRLTVL.

In this sample, this clonotype turned up a few times. The gene calls are TRBV6-5 and TRBJ1-1, with D uncertain. CDR1 is MNHEY and CDR2 is SVGAGI in the germline V gene. V was shortened by 0 bases and J by 4 bases, with 12 bases between the two germline ends. CDR3 length: 15 amino acids. The CDR3 DNA follows: TGTGCCAGCAGTTACTCGAGGAAGGGTTTCACTGAAGCTTTCTTT. This translates into CASSYSRKGFTEAFF.

This clonotype was observed a handful of times. V gene TRBV5-1 combines with J gene TRBJ2-5; D is possibly TRBD1 (6 bases). Trimming took 5 bases from V and 1 from J, leaving 12 bases between them. CDR1 is SGHRS, CDR2 YFSETQ, per germline. The CDR3 extends over 14 amino acids. In DNA form, the CDR3 reads TGCGCCAGCAGACTGAGGACAGTCCAAGAGACCCAGTACTTC. Translated, it gives CASRLRTVQETQYF.

This clonotype has more than one count but fewer than ten. The chain joins TRBV10-3 to TRBJ2-1; TRBD2 aligns across 10 bases. CDR3 size: 19 residues. J lost 7 bases, V lost 0 bases, and 15 bases had no gene match. Germline-derived CDR1 and CDR2 are ENHRY and SYGVKD. CDR3 in DNA: TGTGCCATCAGTGAGTCGCATAGGAGAGAGCGGGGGGGCCAGAATGAGCAGTTCTTC. This translates into CAISESHRRERGGQNEQFF.

This chain connects TRBV6-1 to TRBJ1-1, with D uncertain. CDR3 size: 13 residues. The V gene lost 2 bases and the J gene lost 6 bases, with 10 bases spanning the gap. Germline V gives CDR1 MNHNS, CDR2 SASEGT. The CDR3 DNA is TGTGCCAGCAGTGAAACGCGGGCTTCTGAAGCTTTCTTT. This encodes CASSETRASEAFF.

This clonotype was counted at least ten times. The J gene is TRBJ2-1, the V gene TRBV7-8; TRBD2 matches 8 bases. CDR1 SGHVS and CDR2 FQNEAQ come from the germline V gene. There are 19 residues in the CDR3. V was clipped by 1 base and J by 8 bases; unmatched bases: 19. The chain's CDR3 is CASSLEATLGTSPGDEQFF. As DNA, the CDR3 is TGTGCCAGCAGCTTAGAGGCGACCTTGGGGACTAGTCCAGGCGATGAGCAGTTCTTC. Drawing the rest from reference TRBV7-8 and TRBJ2-1, the complete variable domain is GAGVSQSPRYKVAKRGQDVALRCDPISGHVSLFWYQQALGQGPEFLTYFQNEAQLDKSGLPSDRFFAERPEGSVSTLKIQRTQQEDSAVYLCASSLEATLGTSPGDEQFFGPGTRLTVL.

The chain combines TRBV6-6 with TRBJ1-3, with D maybe TRBD1 (5 bases). Germline CDR1 and CDR2: MNHNY and SVGAGI (reference sequence). Trimming removed 8 bases from V and 0 bases from J, with 17 bases in between. The CDR3 is made up of 16 amino acids. CDR3 sequence (DNA): TGTGCCAGCCAAGTGTTAAGGGGACCCTCTGGAAACACCATATATTTT. This translates into CASQVLRGPSGNTIYF.

Ten or more counts support this clonotype. V is TRBV7-9 and J is TRBJ2-1; the match to TRBD1 covers 8 bases. Germline values: CDR1 SEHNR, CDR2 FQNEAQ (reference sequence). This CDR3 is 18 amino acids long. The ends lost 1 base at V and 5 bases at J; junction bases unmatched: 13. CDR3 bases: TGTGCCAGCAGCTTAGGATCGCTAGGGCAGGGGGCCAACAATGAGCAGTTCTTC. This gives the protein CASSLGSLGQGANNEQFF. Complete variable domain (other parts from reference TRBV7-9 and TRBJ2-1): DTGVSQNPRHKITKRGQNVTFRCDPISEHNRLYWYRQTLGQGPEFLTYFQNEAQLEKSRLLSDRFSAERPKGSFSTLEIQRTEQGDSAMYLCASSLGSLGQGANNEQFFGPGTRLTVL.

This clonotype was counted between two and nine times. The chain links TRBV6-5 to TRBJ2-5; 7 nucleotides align to TRBD1. Germline V CDR1 and CDR2: MNHEY, SVGAGI. V shed 2 bases and J 4 bases; nucleotides not matched to a gene: 1. This CDR3 is built from 13 residues. The CDR3 region has the DNA TGTGCCAGCAGTTACACAGGGGTAGAGACCCAGTACTTC. Translating it yields CASSYTGVETQYF.

The rearrangement uses TRBV25-1 and TRBJ2-1; D is uncertain. V was cut by 1 base and J by 12 bases, with 10 bases left in between. Germline V gene data show CDR1 as MGHDK and CDR2 as SYGVNS. The CDR3 consists of 12 residues. CDR3 sequence (DNA): TGTGCCAGCAGTGAATTGAGTTCCCGGCAGTTCTTC. Amino acids: CASSELSSRQFF.

The chain uses TRBV11-2 and TRBJ2-3; D is perhaps TRBD2 (5 bases). Germline V gives CDR1 SGHAT, CDR2 FQNNGV. V was clipped by 5 bases and J by 1 base, with 13 bases between them. CDR3 length: 15 residues. This chain's CDR3 is CASSPGALGTDTQYF. The CDR3 coding sequence is TGTGCCAGCAGCCCTGGCGCACTAGGCACAGATACGCAGTATTTT.

The chain couples TRBV12-3 or TRBV12-4 to TRBJ1-5; no clear D gene. V dropped 6 bases and J dropped 1 base, with 16 bases sitting between them. The CDR3 has 16 residues. The chain's CDR3 is CASRGSGFGSNQPQHF. CDR3 nucleotides: TGTGCCAGCAGGGGCAGTGGGTTTGGGAGCAATCAGCCCCAGCATTTT.

The rearrangement uses TRBV19 and TRBJ1-1, with 7 bases identical to TRBD1. J gave up 10 bases and V 5 bases, and 4 bases lay outside the gene matches. Germline V gene lookup returns CDR1 LNHDA and CDR2 SQIVND (reference sequence). CDR3 length: 11 amino acids. CDR3 protein: CASSSRGAAFF. The CDR3 nucleotides are TGTGCCAGTAGTTCCAGGGGGGCAGCTTTCTTT.

The chain recombines TRBV6-5 with TRBJ2-5; D unclear. The length of the CDR3 is 12 residues. CDR1 is MNHEY, CDR2 SVGAGI, per germline. V lost 6 bases to trimming and J lost 1 base, with 6 bases between them. CDR3 protein: CASRDSQETQYF. The CDR3 DNA reads TGTGCCAGCAGAGACTCCCAAGAGACCCAGTACTTC.

The chain is built from TRBV12-5 and TRBJ1-2; a weak D match, TRBD1 (5 bases). This CDR3 comprises 17 residues. CDR1 is LGHNT and CDR2 is FRNRAP in the germline V gene. The germline V and J ends were trimmed by 3 bases and 2 bases, with 19 bases remaining between them. CDR3 in DNA: TGTGCTAGTGGTTTTCACGTGCAGGGCCTAAGCAACTATGGCTACACCTTC. It encodes CASGFHVQGLSNYGYTF. Full variable domain (rest looked up from reference TRBV12-5 and TRBJ1-2): DARVTQTPRHKVTEMGQEVTMRCQPILGHNTVFWYRQTMMQGLELLAYFRNRAPLDDSGMPKDRFSAEMPDATLATLKIQPSEPRDSAVYFCASGFHVQGLSNYGYTFGSGTRLTVV.

The chain links TRBV10-2 to TRBJ2-2; D remains unclear. The V gene's germline CDR1 is WSHSY and CDR2 SAAADI. The CDR3 spans 13 residues. Trimming stripped 4 bases from V and 3 bases from J, with 6 bases between. Written as DNA, the CDR3 is TGCGCCAGCAGTGGGTCAGACACCGGGGAGCTGTTTTTT. Translation gives CASSGSDTGELFF.

The rearrangement uses TRBV12-3 or TRBV12-4 and TRBJ1-2; 7 bases are a match to TRBD1. The CDR3 runs to 13 residues. Trimming took 5 bases from V and 9 from J; bases not matched to a gene: 9. CDR3 sequence reads: CASSPDREYSYTF. The CDR3 DNA sequence: TGTGCCAGCAGTCCCGACAGGGAATATAGCTACACCTTC.

The gene calls are TRBV4-1 and TRBJ2-1; no clear D. V lost 0 bases to trimming and J lost 9 bases, with 12 bases between them. CDR3 size: 14 residues. Germline V gives CDR1 MGHRA, CDR2 YSYEKL. The CDR3 loop reads CASSQESAFGEQFF. The CDR3 DNA follows: TGCGCCAGCAGCCAAGAATCGGCCTTTGGTGAGCAGTTCTTC.